This passage covers 20 T cell receptor beta chains from one sample sequenced in a study of T cells after yellow fever vaccination. Each CDR3 protein gets one entry after TCRdb re-called the 5' RACE reads with MiXCR. The sample holds about 200,000 distinct CDR3 sequences, more than 3% seen once. The source was CD4+ T cells sorted from PBMCs, collected 10 days after the yellow fever booster vaccination. The receptors were gathered from a young man who received the YFV17D yellow fever vaccine.

In its sample, this clonotype was seen a few times. This chain uses TRBV4-2 with TRBJ1-6, with TRBD1 identical over 8 bases. The CDR3 consists of 16 residues. Germline CDR1 LGHNA, CDR2 YNFKEQ. V was pared by 4 bases and J by 14 bases, with 16 bases of the junction left unmatched. The chain's CDR3 is CASSPPWGSTGASLHF. The CDR3 DNA follows: TGTGCCAGCAGCCCCCCGTGGGGGTCGACAGGGGCCTCCCTCCACTTT.

This clonotype was detected many times. The CDR3 sequence is CSVRQRGTQETQYF. As DNA, the CDR3 is TGCAGCGTTAGGCAGCGGGGGACTCAAGAGACCCAGTACTTC. The chain couples TRBV29-1 to TRBJ2-5, with 8 nucleotides matching TRBD2. Germline-derived CDR1 and CDR2 are SQVTM and ANQGSEA. The CDR3 loop spans 14 amino acids. Trimming took 5 bases from V and 2 from J; bases not matched to a gene: 7.

This clonotype was observed at least ten times. The CDR3 loop is CASIPVRGGRKTQYF. CDR3 DNA: TGTGCCAGCATCCCCGTAAGGGGGGGAAGGAAGACCCAGTACTTC. The chain links TRBV7-9 to TRBJ2-5; weak D call: TRBD2 (7 bases). V lost 7 bases to trimming and J lost 6 bases, with 21 bases between them. The CDR3 contains 15 residues. The germline V gene has CDR1 SEHNR and CDR2 FQNEAQ (reference sequence).

The chain uses TRBV28 and TRBJ2-3; 9 nucleotides line up with TRBD1. The V gene's germline CDR1 is MDHEN and CDR2 SYDVKM. The trim removed 3 bases at V and 6 bases at J, leaving 7 bases unmatched. The CDR3 is 15 residues long. CDR3 in DNA: TGTGCCAGCAGTTTCTCCGGGACAGGGACGGATACGCAGTATTTT. Translated, it gives CASSFSGTGTDTQYF.

This clonotype was picked up many times. The rearrangement joins TRBV5-5 to TRBJ1-1, with D perhaps TRBD1 (5 bases). The CDR3 spans 13 residues. From germline, CDR1 is SGHKS and CDR2 YYEKEE (reference sequence). V was shortened by 4 bases and J by 1 base, with 8 bases between the two germline ends. For the CDR3, the DNA is TGTGCCAGCAGCATCACAGGGAACACTGAAGCTTTCTTT. Amino acids: CASSITGNTEAFF.

The rearrangement links TRBV2 to TRBJ1-2; 7 bases line up with TRBD1. Germline lookup yields CDR1 SNHLY and CDR2 FYNNEI. After removal of 10 bases from V and 3 bases from J, the junction contained 5 bases not matched to a gene. The CDR3 totals 12 residues. The CDR3 coding sequence is TGTGCCATCACCGGGACAGACTATGGCTACACCTTC. It specifies CAITGTDYGYTF.

This clonotype was recorded many times. The chain has TRBV28 and TRBJ1-2; perhaps TRBD1 as D (6 bases). The V end was cut by 5 bases, the J end by 7 bases, with 11 bases between. The CDR3 has 12 amino acids. In germline, CDR1 is MDHEN, CDR2 SYDVKM. The CDR3 DNA reads as TGTGCCAGCAGTAATATACAGGGTGGCTACACCTTC. Amino acid sequence: CASSNIQGGYTF.

This clonotype was detected many times. The gene calls are TRBV7-9 and TRBJ2-1; 9 nucleotides align to TRBD1. V lost 4 bases and J lost 12; bases outside the gene matches: 10. CDR1 is SEHNR and CDR2 is FQNEAQ in the germline V gene (reference sequence). This CDR3 has 14 amino acids. The DNA of the CDR3 is TGTGCCAGCAGCTCCTGGGACAGGGAAGAAGGGCAGTTCTTC. This translates into CASSSWDREEGQFF.

In this sample, this clonotype turned up a few times. The chain uses TRBV12-3 or TRBV12-4 and TRBJ1-4; 7 bases fit TRBD1. The ends lost 3 bases at V and 0 bases at J; junction bases unmatched: 4. The CDR3 runs to 16 residues. For the CDR3, the DNA is TGTGCCAGCAGTTTGTTAGGGGGCCCAACTAATGAAAAACTGTTTTTT. Protein sequence: CASSLLGGPTNEKLFF.

The chain uses TRBV18 and TRBJ2-7, with a weak D call TRBD2 (5 bases). V dropped 3 bases and J dropped 5 bases, with 8 bases sitting between them. The length of the CDR3 is 12 residues. Germline V gene data show CDR1 as KGHSH and CDR2 as LQKENI. CDR3 sequence: CASSPASNEQYV. The CDR3 coding sequence is TGTGCCAGCTCACCTGCTAGCAACGAGCAGTACGTC.

In its sample, this clonotype was seen many times. This sequence joins TRBV7-9 and TRBJ2-5; a possible D gene is TRBD1 (5 bases). The CDR3 has 14 amino acids. Germline CDR1 is SEHNR and CDR2 is FQNEAQ (reference sequence). Between the trimmed V and J ends, which lost 11 bases and 2 bases, there was a span of 18 bases. CDR3 residues: CAVGRQGPQETQYF. For the CDR3, the DNA is TGTGCCGTAGGACGGCAGGGCCCTCAAGAGACCCAGTACTTC.

The chain combines TRBV28 with TRBJ2-1; 8 bases line up with TRBD2. The CDR3 is 19 residues long. Per germline, CDR1 MDHEN and CDR2 SYDVKM. V was clipped by 4 bases and J by 4 bases; unmatched bases: 18. The CDR3 is CASSWTGYLGGGGYNEQFF. CDR3 bases: TGTGCCAGCAGTTGGACCGGGTACCTAGGAGGCGGGGGGTACAATGAGCAGTTCTTC.

This clonotype was observed at least ten times. The chain has TRBV20-1 and TRBJ1-1; D may be TRBD1 (6 bases). This CDR3 is built from 12 residues. The ends were cut back, 5 bases at V and 8 bases at J, with 15 bases in the middle. Germline V gene data show CDR1 as DFQATT and CDR2 as SNEGSKA (reference sequence). CDR3 DNA: TGCAGTGCTCAAAGGGGGGGGCGCGAAGCTTTCTTT. Its translation: CSAQRGGREAFF.

This clonotype was detected ten times or more. The chain has TRBV5-1 and TRBJ1-1; possible D gene TRBD1, 5 bases. Trimming pared 5 bases from V and 0 bases from J, leaving 17 bases between. Germline CDR1 and CDR2: SGHRS and YFSETQ. The CDR3 totals 16 residues. In DNA form, the CDR3 reads TGCGCCAGCAGGGACCTACGGGGGAACATGAACACTGAAGCTTTCTTT. Protein product: CASRDLRGNMNTEAFF.

There are many counts of this clonotype. V gene TRBV18 combines with J gene TRBJ2-7; possible D gene TRBD1, 5 bases. This CDR3 spans 13 amino acids. The germline V and J ends were trimmed by 3 bases and 2 bases, with 8 bases remaining between them. Germline CDR1 KGHSH, CDR2 LQKENI. The CDR3 coding sequence is TGTGCCAGCTCACCTCTAGGGGCCTACGAGCAGTACTTC. It specifies CASSPLGAYEQYF.

This clonotype was counted a few times. V and J are TRBV5-1 and TRBJ2-5, with 7 bases aligning to TRBD2. This CDR3 has 17 residues. J lost 4 bases, V lost 4 bases, and 16 bases had no gene match. CDR1 and CDR2 from the germline V gene are SGHRS and YFSETQ. The CDR3 coding sequence is TGCGCCAGCAGCGCAGGTCTAGCGGCGCCGTCAATAGAGACCCAGTACTTC. Protein sequence: CASSAGLAAPSIETQYF.

A note on this clonotype: With a much larger clone just one base away, this may be a read error. The chain employs TRBV7-9 and TRBJ2-2; D might be TRBD2 (5 bases). CDR3 length: 15 amino acids. Germline loops: CDR1 SEHNR, CDR2 FQNEAQ (reference sequence). Trimming cost V 5 bases and J 7 bases, with 17 bases left between them. CDR3 nucleotide sequence: TGTGCCAGCAGCCCTAGCTCCCTAGCCGTCGGGGAGCTGTTTTTT. Amino acid sequence: CASSPSSLAVGELFF. The full variable domain, in which reference TRBV7-9 and TRBJ2-2 provide the parts outside the CDR3, is DTGVSQNPRHKITKRGQNVTFRCDPISEHNRLYWYRQTLGQGPEFLTYFQNEAQLEKSRLLSDRFSAERPKGSFSTLEIQRTEQGDSAMYLCASSPSSLAVGELFFGEGSRLTVL.

There are a few counts of this clonotype. The V and J genes are TRBV7-9 and TRBJ1-6, with D perhaps matching TRBD1 (5 bases). Germline assignment: CDR1 SEHNR and CDR2 FQNEAQ (reference sequence). Trimming took off 2 bases at V and 7 bases at J, with 9 bases between the two ends. The CDR3 has 14 amino acids. The CDR3 DNA follows: TGTGCCAGCAGCTTAAGGGGAAGCAATTCACCCCTCCACTTT. This gives the protein CASSLRGSNSPLHF.

This clonotype came up a few times. The chain joins TRBV6-5 to TRBJ2-5; 8 bases line up with TRBD1. Germline CDR1 and CDR2: MNHEY and SVGAGI. The length of the CDR3 is 16 residues. With 2 bases clipped from V and 4 bases from J, the junction kept 9 bases outside the gene matches. Here the CDR3 DNA reads TGTGCCAGCAGTTACGCAGGGGGCGCTGGGGGAGAGACCCAGTACTTC. Translating it yields CASSYAGGAGGETQYF.

The V call is TRBV7-9, the J call TRBJ1-4; no clear D. From germline, CDR1 is SEHNR and CDR2 FQNEAQ (reference sequence). The CDR3 consists of 15 residues. V shed 1 base and J shed 0 bases, with 6 bases lying between them. CDR3 in amino acids: CASSLEAATNEKLFF. DNA for the CDR3: TGTGCCAGCAGCTTAGAGGCTGCAACTAATGAAAAACTGTTTTTT. Variable domain in full (rest from reference TRBV7-9 and TRBJ1-4): DTGVSQNPRHKITKRGQNVTFRCDPISEHNRLYWYRQTLGQGPEFLTYFQNEAQLEKSRLLSDRFSAERPKGSFSTLEIQRTEQGDSAMYLCASSLEAATNEKLFFGSGTQLSVL.